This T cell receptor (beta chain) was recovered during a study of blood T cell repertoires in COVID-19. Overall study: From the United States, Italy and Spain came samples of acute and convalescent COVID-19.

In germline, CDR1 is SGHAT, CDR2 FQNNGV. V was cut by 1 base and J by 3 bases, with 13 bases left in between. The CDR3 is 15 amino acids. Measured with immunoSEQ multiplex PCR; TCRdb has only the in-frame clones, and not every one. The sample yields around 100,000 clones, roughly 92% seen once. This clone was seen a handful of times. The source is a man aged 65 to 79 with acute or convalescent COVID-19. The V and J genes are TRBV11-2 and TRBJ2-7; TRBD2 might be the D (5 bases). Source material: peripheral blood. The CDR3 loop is CASSLVITGNYEQYF. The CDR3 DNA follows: TGTGCCAGCAGCTTAGTAATAACCGGGAACTACGAGCAGTACTTC.